Listed here are 17 T cell receptor beta chains from one sample, sequenced in a study of blood T cell repertoires in COVID-19. Sequencing was performed with immunoSEQ multiplex PCR; in TCRdb, only in-frame clones are kept and a portion is missing. The table has around 100,000 clones, around 87% seen once; the top ten hold more than 4.5%. Sequences were obtained from peripheral blood. These receptors came from a woman aged 45-65 years with COVID-19, enrolled during active disease.

This chain connects TRBV7-9 to TRBJ2-5; D is unclear. Per the germline V gene, CDR1 is SEHNR and CDR2 is FQNEAQ (reference sequence). Trimming stripped 1 base from V and 3 bases from J, with 9 bases between. CDR3 length: 14 residues. CDR3 in amino acids: CASSLVEVKETQYF. DNA for the CDR3: TGTGCCAGCAGCTTAGTTGAGGTGAAAGAGACCCAGTACTTC.

The chain links TRBV4-1 to TRBJ2-5, with TRBD1 identical over 10 bases. This CDR3 has 15 residues. Germline-derived CDR1 and CDR2 are MGHRA and YSYEKL. V dropped 1 base and J dropped 5; count of bases not matched to a gene: 4. CDR3 amino acids: CASSQGQGAWETQYF. In nucleotides, the CDR3 is TGCGCCAGCAGCCAAGGACAGGGGGCTTGGGAGACCCAGTACTTC.

This chain joins TRBV11-2 and TRBJ2-7; no reliable D call. V was shortened by 4 bases and J by 6 bases, with 7 bases between the two germline ends. The CDR3 spans 11 residues. Germline V gene lookup returns CDR1 SGHAT and CDR2 FQNNGV. CDR3: CASSSSSEQYF. In DNA, the CDR3 is TGTGCCAGCAGCTCCTCGTCCGAGCAGTACTTC.

The genes are TRBV4-3 and TRBJ1-6, with TRBD1 identical over 8 bases. V shed 1 base, J shed 5 bases, and the junction held 4 bases outside the gene matches. The CDR3 runs 16 residues. The germline V gene encodes CDR1 LGHNA and CDR2 YSLEER. DNA of the CDR3: TGCGCCAGCAGCCAAGGGGGGACAGGCAATAATTCACCCCTCCACTTT. Amino acid sequence: CASSQGGTGNNSPLHF.

The V call is TRBV18, the J call TRBJ2-3; no clear D. Germline lookup yields CDR1 KGHSH and CDR2 LQKENI. The V end lost 3 bases, the J end lost 4 bases, and 11 bases lay between the germline ends. The CDR3 loop spans 14 amino acids. The CDR3 DNA is TGTGCCAGCTCACCGGGTCCAGGCGCAGATACGCAGTATTTT. It yields the protein CASSPGPGADTQYF.

This clone was recorded a few times. This chain links TRBV29-1 with TRBJ2-7, with D perhaps matching TRBD2 (5 bases). This CDR3 contains 11 residues. The germline V and J ends were trimmed by 7 bases and 3 bases, with 10 bases remaining between them. Germline CDR1 is SQVTM and CDR2 is ANQGSEA. CDR3 sequence: CSGRRDYEQYF. As DNA, the CDR3 is TGCAGCGGCCGCCGGGACTACGAGCAGTACTTC.

The chain combines TRBV28 with TRBJ2-5, with a tentative D call TRBD1 (5 bases). Between the trimmed V and J ends, which lost 7 bases and 0 bases, there was a span of 15 bases. The CDR3 is 15 amino acids. CDR1 MDHEN and CDR2 SYDVKM come from the germline V gene. For the CDR3, the DNA is TGTGCCAGCACCAAGGGGCCTGCGTACCAAGAGACCCAGTACTTC. It codes for CASTKGPAYQETQYF. The whole variable domain, filled in from reference TRBV28 and TRBJ2-5, reads DVKVTQSSRYLVKRTGEKVFLECVQDMDHENMFWYRQDPGLGLRLIYFSYDVKMKEKGDIPEGYSVSREKKERFSLILESASTNQTSMYLCASTKGPAYQETQYFGPGTRLLVL.

V usage is TRBV7-9 and J usage is TRBJ1-1; a weak D match, TRBD1 (5 bases). Trimming removed 7 bases from V and 2 bases from J, with 11 bases in between. The CDR3 extends over 13 amino acids. Germline CDR1 and CDR2: SEHNR and FQNEAQ (reference sequence). Here the CDR3 reads CASIARVNTEAFF. The DNA for the CDR3 is TGTGCCAGCATTGCCAGGGTCAACACTGAAGCTTTCTTT.

The gene calls are TRBV6-6 and TRBJ1-2, with 8 nucleotides matching TRBD1. The CDR3 totals 15 residues. Germline V gene lookup returns CDR1 MNHNY and CDR2 SVGAGI (reference sequence). Germline trimming cut 5 bases from V and 7 bases from J; bases unmatched to any gene: 12. CDR3 sequence: CASSINQGALGGYTF. In nucleotides, the CDR3 is TGTGCCAGCAGTATTAATCAGGGGGCCCTTGGTGGCTACACCTTC.

This clone was detected a few times. This chain joins TRBV7-2 and TRBJ2-7; TRBD1 agrees at 8 bases. CDR1 is SGHTA, CDR2 FQGNSA, per germline. The length of the CDR3 is 16 residues. V was pared by 5 bases and J by 5 bases, with 14 bases of the junction left unmatched. Here the CDR3 reads CASSGARTDRVDEQYF. For the CDR3, the DNA is TGTGCCAGCAGCGGAGCGCGTACGGACAGGGTTGACGAGCAGTACTTC.

The V gene is TRBV7-2, the J gene TRBJ1-5; 8 bases are shared with TRBD1. Germline CDR1 is SGHTA and CDR2 is FQGNSA. The CDR3 extends over 15 amino acids. With V trimmed by 3 bases and J by 7 bases, 8 bases remained unmatched. The CDR3: CASSFLQGAKQPQHF. The CDR3 DNA reads as TGTGCCAGCAGCTTTCTTCAGGGGGCCAAACAGCCCCAGCATTTT.

The chain couples TRBV11-3 to TRBJ2-5; D might be TRBD1 (5 bases). This CDR3 has 15 residues. V was pared by 0 bases and J by 1 base, with 9 bases between. The germline V gene encodes CDR1 SGHNT and CDR2 YENEEA. In DNA form, the CDR3 reads TGTGCCAGCAGCTTAGACCAGGGATCCCAAGAGACCCAGTACTTC. Protein product: CASSLDQGSQETQYF.

Concerning this clone: Because the CDR3's place on the DNA is in doubt, the DNA is left out and the CDR3 is given as listed by TCRdb. The V call is TRBV21-1, the J call TRBJ2-1; the table's D call TRBD1 went unverified against the DNA. TRBV21-1 is tagged as a pseudogene. The CDR3 extends over 18 residues, inclusive of both ends. The CDR3 loop reads CASSKAVWAPGAHNEQFF.

The chain joins TRBV5-1 to TRBJ2-3, with 12 bases that match TRBD2. This CDR3 is 16 amino acids long. The ends lost 3 bases at V and 2 bases at J; junction bases unmatched: 4. CDR1 SGHRS and CDR2 YFSETQ come from the germline V gene. CDR3 region: CASSSTSGRLTDTQYF. The CDR3 nucleotides are TGCGCCAGCAGCTCGACTAGCGGGAGACTCACAGATACGCAGTATTTT. The whole variable domain, remainder taken from reference TRBV5-1 and TRBJ2-3, is KAGVTQTPRYLIKTRGQQVTLSCSPISGHRSVSWYQQTPGQGLQFLFEYFSETQRNKGNFPGRFSGRQFSNSRSEMNVSTLELGDSALYLCASSSTSGRLTDTQYFGPGTRLTVL.

This chain joins TRBV5-4 and TRBJ2-4, with TRBD1 matching 9 bases. The V segment lost 3 bases and the J segment 8 bases; nucleotides outside the gene matches: 6. This CDR3 is 14 amino acids long. Looked up from germline, CDR1 is SGHNT and CDR2 is YYREEE (reference sequence). CDR3 coding DNA: TGTGCCAGCAGCTCGCCGGGACAGGGAGACATTCAGTACTTC. This gives the protein CASSSPGQGDIQYF.

The chain couples TRBV15 to TRBJ2-7, with 7 bases lining up with TRBD1. The CDR3 spans 17 residues. Per germline, CDR1 LNHNV and CDR2 YYDKDF (reference sequence). V shed 3 bases and J 0 bases; nucleotides not matched to a gene: 11. The CDR3 bases are TGTGCCACCAGCAGCGCCTGGGGACAGACGAACTCCTACGAGCAGTACTTC. It yields the protein CATSSAWGQTNSYEQYF.

The chain couples TRBV6-4 to TRBJ1-1; 7 bases fit TRBD1. Trimming at V came to 7 bases and at J to 4 bases, leaving 9 bases not matched to a gene. The CDR3 runs to 14 residues. The germline V gene has CDR1 MRHNA and CDR2 SNTAGT. The CDR3 nucleotides read TGTGCCAGCAAAACACAGGGGAGTGGCACTGAAGCTTTCTTT. It codes for CASKTQGSGTEAFF.